Given below is one TCR beta chain in context. Its antigen is not identified. The entry originates in a study of T-cell memory formation after mild COVID-19. Study conclusions and caveats: Later expanders leaned toward CD4+, whereas clones contracting from day 15 to 85 were balanced CD4/CD8. Unconfirmed was the SARS-CoV-2 specificity of second-wave clones that peaked on day 37.

Germline V gives CDR1 SGDLS, CDR2 YYNGEE. Trimming at V came to 3 bases and at J to 4 bases, leaving 6 bases not matched to a gene. The CDR3 has 15 residues. Constant-segment primers and 5'RACE yielded cDNA libraries for TCR alpha and TCR beta, each carrying sample barcodes and UMIs. TCRdb reprocessed the 5' RACE reads via MiXCR and lists one record per CDR3 protein. The sample contains 300,000 to 400,000 distinct CDR3 sequences, approximately 29% of which appear only once. The V and J genes are TRBV9 and TRBJ2-1, with 8 bases aligning to TRBD2. Sequencing used PBMCs or a T cell subset sorted from them (not recorded which). The TCR was taken from an adult woman who had mild COVID-19 (a few samples of this study predate the infection). Cell type and time point are not known. CDR3 DNA: TGTGCCAGCAGCGCGCCTAGCGGGCTATACAATGAGCAGTTCTTC. Translation gives CASSAPSGLYNEQFF.